This TCR beta chain was observed in a study of T cell responses to AZD1222 COVID-19 vaccine. Using immunoSEQ multiplex PCR, the repertoire was profiled, and TCRdb retains in-frame clones only, with some absent. Of 160,000 or so clones listed, over 75% are singletons. About this clone itself: The antigen is unknown.

Overall study findings and caveats: White British ancestry dominated among donors, who included more females, and clonal diversity was possibly underestimated. Spike-specific TCR breadth and depth both grew after two AZD1222 doses.

The CDR3 runs to 17 residues. CDR1 and CDR2 (germline): SGHVS, FQNEAQ. V dropped 0 bases and J dropped 1; count of bases not matched to a gene: 9. The specimen comprised peripheral blood, sampled on day 0 of AZD1222 vaccination. This chain uses TRBV7-8 with TRBJ2-7; 7 nucleotides line up with TRBD1. The receptor comes from an adult in good health. CDR3 in amino acids: CASSLAPRAGGSYEQYF. As DNA, the CDR3 is TGTGCCAGCAGCTTAGCGCCCCGGGCAGGGGGTTCCTACGAGCAGTACTTC.